This entry concerns a single TCR beta chain. Its antigen remains unknown. A second about 6 to 11 cycle PCR used barcoded and J-beta primers. TCRdb re-called the 5' RACE reads through MiXCR, storing one row per CDR3 protein. The data show 550,000 to 800,000 distinct CDR3 sequences, approximately 21% seen once. Germline CDR1 is SGHDN and CDR2 is FVKESK. The V and J ends lost 2 bases and 0 bases, in that order; junction bases with no gene match: 5. There are 19 residues in the CDR3. The source of the sample is a study of blood T cells in healthy people across ages. Study-level points and caveats: Significant beta diversity loss was already apparent by age roughly 44, declining roughly linearly.

This sequence joins TRBV14 and TRBJ2-6, with 12 bases aligning to TRBD2. The material sequenced was blood. The receptor's source is a man aged 65 to 79 in good health. The CDR3 loop is CASSQRLAGVSSGANVLTF. CDR3 bases: TGTGCCAGCAGCCAACGACTAGCGGGAGTCTCCTCTGGGGCCAACGTCCTGACTTTC.